This TCR beta chain was documented in a study of shared clonotypes between healthy human individuals (dated by TCRdb to the early 2020s). About the full investigation: A few men and two women, aged 18 to 49 years, made up the cohort. For each donor, CD4 naive and CD4 memory were each given three plates, CD8 naive was given two plates, and CD8 memory was given one plate. To estimate repertoire size and how much clonotype sharing occurs between individuals, the study deeply sequenced the blood TCR repertoires of five healthy adults. Libraries were prepared and TCR repertoires were sequenced by different laboratories using diverse techniques, in order to increase sequencing depth and limit assay-specific biases. Per donor, leukapheresis produced somewhere between about 0.8 and 9 billion PBMCs.

Broader findings and caveats from the paper: Because the study included a small number of donors, the genetic and exposure-history diversity represented was limited. Naive subsets generally had larger estimated clonotype richness than memory subsets. Higher generation probabilities were observed for clonotypes shared by all four sorted-subset donors than for non-shared clonotypes. Pairwise subsampling led to the expectation that sequencing depth would affect the degree of clonotype sharing among donors. Even with the large sequencing depth, rarefaction of the sorted-subset datasets indicated that sequencing was incomplete. Sampling was restricted to blood, and TCR repertoires in tissues likely differ from the TCR repertoires found in blood. About 5% of naive CD4, 3.5% of naive CD8, 2.3% of memory CD4, and about 0.4% of memory CD8 clonotypes were shared across several donors.

The CDR3 starts with the cysteine, ends with the phenylalanine, and has 13 residues. Just the 39-base CDR3 DNA is kept, in frame starting at base 1. The germline V gene supplies CDR1 KGHSH and CDR2 LQKENI. The trim is 1 base for V and 4 bases for J, with a gap of 4 bases between the germline ends. On this clone: Its antigen remains unidentified. The input lacks base qualities; no much larger clone sits a single base away. Other DNA sequences from this sample encode an identical CDR3 as well.

The donors were healthy, HIV-negative adults who had no recently reported acute infections or vaccinations. All donors were Caucasian adults living in Nashville, Tennessee, USA. CD4+ T cells were enriched by magnetic negative selection; naive cells were then positively selected on CD45RA, and the negative fraction formed the memory subset. Blood was obtained by leukapheresis, after which PBMCs were separated by Ficoll-Histopaque density gradient centrifugation and cryopreserved in liquid nitrogen vapor phase. Analytical flow cytometry was used to check the purity and quantity of every magnetically sorted T cell population. Genomic DNA was isolated from each sorted fraction and quantified by UV absorbance on a Nanodrop 2000c. TCR CDR3 regions were amplified from genomic DNA by multiplex PCR using the deep immunoSEQ assay. Extracted genomic DNA from each cell subset was distributed evenly across all wells of several immunoSEQ 96-well plates, and each plate was treated as a replicate. Each replicate PCR for sorted subsets received roughly 0.2 ug genomic DNA, equal to some 32,000 T cell genomes. Purified libraries were quantified with a Qubit 3.0 fluorometer, sized on a Bioanalyzer 2100, and re-quantified with the KAPA Library Quantification kit. A separate single-read 150-cycle Illumina NextSeq 550 flow cell was used to sequence each immunoSEQ 96-well plate. Per the original workflow: Because only junctional sequences without quality scores were contained in the immunoSEQ output, filtering matching that applied to full-length reads could not be performed. To assign V/J genes and CDR3, sequences were annotated against IMGT germline references using PyIR, a Python wrapper for IgBLAST v1.9. Reads were removed for weak V/J assignments (E-value above 1e-6), missing CDR3, stop codons, out-of-frame junctions, or ambiguous translated residues. V3J clonotypes were defined by identical inferred V gene, J gene, and CDR3 amino acid sequence. The percentage overlap between two repertoires was calculated by dividing the number of shared unique clonotypes by the size of the smaller repertoire. RTK rarefaction, the Chao1 estimator, and Recon v2.1 estimates of unobserved clonotypes were used to assess repertoire richness. For all TCRbeta clonotypes obtained by the gDNA method from a few donors, generation probabilities were computed with OLGA. Drawn from immuneACCESS, this table holds only the in-frame rearrangements with V and J called that TCRdb kept. Clones are partly lost; checked studies trace under half to an unresolved V gene and leave the rest unexplained. That table is the source of V, J and clone size, and D and trimming were worked out from the DNA. This sample has fewer than 1.8 million clones in its table, and approximately 98.5% of those were observed once. The ten largest account for approximately 0.38% of the sample.

The sample comprised naive CD4+ T cells sorted from blood. The cell subset or site tag for this specimen amounts to: CD45RA+ positively selected. The chain is encoded by TRBV18 joined to TRBJ1-4; the D gene lacks a confident call. This clonotype was sampled from a man younger than 40 in good health. The CDR3 protein sequence reads: CASSPQVNEKLFF. The nucleotides read TGTGCCAGCTCACCACAGGTTAATGAAAAACTGTTTTTT.